This T cell receptor (beta chain) was recorded in a study of a mutant IDH1 vaccine in newly diagnosed glioma. Study-level information: Patients had eight vaccinations, in weeks 1, 3, 5, 7, 11, 15, 19 and 23. Beginning 4-6 weeks after radiotherapy alone, or with temozolomide cycles, vaccination took place. Study observations and caveats: Among all patients, vaccine-induced immune responses occurred in 93.3%.

Time point indicated: week 23, last vaccination. Every single dose of the vaccine, 300 ug of mutant IDH1 20-mer peptide, came with topical imiquimod. Produced via immunoSEQ multiplex PCR; TCRdb's table is partial and in-frame only. Of about 82,000 clones listed, 65% to 90% are singletons. Between the trimmed V and J ends, which lost 1 base and 4 bases, there was a span of 15 bases. Germline CDR1 and CDR2: SGDLS and YYNGEE. This CDR3 spans 16 amino acids. Comments on this clone: Its cognate antigen is unknown.

The material sequenced was PBMCs, taken from a glioma patient whose treatment included an IDH1 peptide vaccine. The clonotype comes from a man between 25 and 39 years old with glioma. Some clones in this sample may be carry-over from other donors' samples. J is TRBJ2-1 and V is TRBV9; D perhaps matches TRBD1 (7 bases). This CDR3 is CASSVRTGAGYNEQFF. The CDR3 nucleotides are TGTGCCAGCAGCGTAAGAACAGGGGCGGGATACAATGAGCAGTTCTTC.